This T cell receptor beta chain appears in the sequencing data of a study of blood T cell repertoires in COVID-19. Original analysis: It was from reference gene primer amplification that nucleated cell counts were estimated. Assay: immunoSEQ multiplex PCR; the TCRdb copy retains only in-frame clones and omits some. D and trimming were read from the DNA, whereas the V and J calls and clone size are those reported in that table. The profile shows under 300,000 clones, around 84% of them singletons. Germline CDR1 and CDR2: SGHRS and YFSETQ. CDR3 length: 14 amino acids. Trimming shortened V by 6 bases and J by 4 bases, and 16 bases separated the two germline ends.

The sequence came from a woman aged 45-65 years who had been exposed to COVID-19. This chain joins TRBV5-1 and TRBJ1-2; D call uncertain. Sequencing was carried out using PBMCs or T cells enriched from blood (not recorded which). CDR3 residues: CASNNPDGLYGYTF. DNA for the CDR3: TGCGCCAGCAATAACCCAGACGGACTCTATGGCTACACCTTC.